This T cell receptor (beta chain) is from a study of beta chain features in type 1 diabetes. The entirety of the isolated RNA underwent reverse transcription, so expressed TCRB transcripts were sequenced. Clones were sequenced by immunoSEQ multiplex PCR, and TCRdb holds only the in-frame ones, with some missing. The repertoire includes some 700,000 clones, roughly 12% of them detected once, and 0.022% sits in the top ten. With 2 bases removed from V and 3 bases from J, the gap between germline ends came to 7 bases. The germline CDR1 and CDR2 sequences are KGHSH and LQKENI. The CDR3 contains 13 residues. Sorting based on CD45RO/CCR7/CD25/CD127/CD95/CD27 separated CD4+ naive, central memory, regulatory and stem cell-like memory cells. Purity exceeded 98% in all sorted populations. This clone occurred a few times. Its antigen is not known. In the same sample, other DNA sequences code for this CDR3. Broader study findings: TCRB CDR3s were moderately but significantly shorter in Type 1 diabetes patients in all four CD4+ subsets.

The V and J genes are TRBV18 and TRBJ1-2; perhaps TRBD1 as D (5 bases). The source is a young man with type 1 diabetes. Material: naive CD4+ T cells from blood. CDR3 nucleotides: TGTGCCAGCTCACCATCGGGGGACTATGGCTACACCTTC. This encodes CASSPSGDYGYTF.